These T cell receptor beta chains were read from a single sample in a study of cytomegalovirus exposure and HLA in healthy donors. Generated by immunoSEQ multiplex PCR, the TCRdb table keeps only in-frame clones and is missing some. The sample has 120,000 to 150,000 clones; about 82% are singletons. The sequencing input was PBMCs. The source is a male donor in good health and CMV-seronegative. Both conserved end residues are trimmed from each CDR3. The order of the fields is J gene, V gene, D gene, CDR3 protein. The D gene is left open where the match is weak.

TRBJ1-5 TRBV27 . ASSSGFSNQPQH
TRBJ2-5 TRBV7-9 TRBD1 ASSVQGAVGETQY
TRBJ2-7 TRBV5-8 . ASSLDPEGGSYEQY
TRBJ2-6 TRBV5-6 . ASSPLDNSGANVLT
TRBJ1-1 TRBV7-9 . ASSSQQGLPEAF
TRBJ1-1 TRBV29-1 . SVKGESAITF
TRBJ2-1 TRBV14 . ASSQEGRTNHLGGF
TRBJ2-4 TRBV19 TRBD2 ASSMMGGVDIQY
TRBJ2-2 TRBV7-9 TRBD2 ASSPGGDANTGELF
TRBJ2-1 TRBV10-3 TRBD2 AISGTSGAQF
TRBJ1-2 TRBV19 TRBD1 ASSILPTGGYGYT
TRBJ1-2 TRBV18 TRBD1 ASSQGQGNDGYT
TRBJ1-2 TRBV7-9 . ASSGAGGAGLGYT
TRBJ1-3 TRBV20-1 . SAERGNTIY
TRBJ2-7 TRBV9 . ASSVGVGREQY
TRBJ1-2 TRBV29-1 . SVEGGSTFYGYT
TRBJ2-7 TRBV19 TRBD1 ASSTGGDEQY
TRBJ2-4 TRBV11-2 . ASSLVQGPGFSAKNIQY
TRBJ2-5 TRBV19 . ASSIEAGIEETQY
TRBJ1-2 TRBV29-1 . SVEDDRTIYGYT
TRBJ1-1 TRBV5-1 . ASSDPGNTEAF
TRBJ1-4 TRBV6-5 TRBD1 ASSYAGTVKEKLF
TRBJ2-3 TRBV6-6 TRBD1 ASSWDRGTDTQY
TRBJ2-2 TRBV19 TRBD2 ASSIDPLPSGRATGELF
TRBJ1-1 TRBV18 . ASSPAGNTEAF
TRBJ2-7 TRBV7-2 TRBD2 ASSPRLAGESEQY
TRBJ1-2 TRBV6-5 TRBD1 ATNRDRVNYGYT
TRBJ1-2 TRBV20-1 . SARDLAGYT
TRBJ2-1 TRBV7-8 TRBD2 ASSLSWTSGGNNEQF
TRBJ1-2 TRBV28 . ASIPGQPNYGYT
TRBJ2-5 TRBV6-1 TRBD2 ASSGVSGVETQY
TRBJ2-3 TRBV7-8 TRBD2 ASSTPTSGRGTDTQY
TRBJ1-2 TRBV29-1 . SVLQGYGYT
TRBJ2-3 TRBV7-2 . ASSLARGGSITDTQY
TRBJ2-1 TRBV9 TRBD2 ASSVAPTSGYNEQF
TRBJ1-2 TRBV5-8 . ASSPYLYGTIIYGYT
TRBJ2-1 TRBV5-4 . ASRPPGGDNEQF
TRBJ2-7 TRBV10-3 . AISDRVGEQY
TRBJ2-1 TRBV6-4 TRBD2 ASSDRSSGDYNEQF
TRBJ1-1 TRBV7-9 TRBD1 ASSPWDRDTEAF
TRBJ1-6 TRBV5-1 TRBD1 ASSWYGFGQGRNNSPLH
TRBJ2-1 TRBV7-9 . SSSLDSYNEQF
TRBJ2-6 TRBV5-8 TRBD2 ASSLDFSSGVLSGANVLT
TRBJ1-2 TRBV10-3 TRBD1 AISGGRGQGGVGLYGYT
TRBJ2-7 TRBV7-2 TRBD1 ASSPGTALSYEQY
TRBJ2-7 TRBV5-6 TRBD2 ASSWNGLDYEQY
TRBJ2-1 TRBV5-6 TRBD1 ASSLVYRGQLYNEQF
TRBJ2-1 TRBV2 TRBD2 ASSLGLADYNEQF
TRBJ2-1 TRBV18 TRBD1 ASSPPRGQGRSNEQF
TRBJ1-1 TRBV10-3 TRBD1 AIRDRADTEAF
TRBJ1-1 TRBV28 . ASSPPGRAEAF
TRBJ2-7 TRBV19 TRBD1 ASSPQGTGLSYEQY
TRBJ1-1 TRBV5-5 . ASNQAKGSRAEAF
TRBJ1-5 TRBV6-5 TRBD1 ASRGQGAGQPQH
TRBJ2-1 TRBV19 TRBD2 ASSPPQLAGNNEQF